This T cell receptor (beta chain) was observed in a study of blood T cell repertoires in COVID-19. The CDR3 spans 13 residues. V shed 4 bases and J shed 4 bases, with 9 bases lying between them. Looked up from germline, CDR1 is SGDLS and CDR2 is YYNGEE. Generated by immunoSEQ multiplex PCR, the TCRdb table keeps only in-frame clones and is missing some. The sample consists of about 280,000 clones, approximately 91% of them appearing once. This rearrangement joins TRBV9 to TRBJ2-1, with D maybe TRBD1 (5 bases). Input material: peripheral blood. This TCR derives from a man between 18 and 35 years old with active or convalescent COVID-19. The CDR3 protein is CASSPDSYNEQFF. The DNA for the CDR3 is TGTGCCAGCAGCCCCGACAGTTACAATGAGCAGTTCTTC.